This TCR beta chain stems from a study of T-cell reconstitution after alpha-beta-depleted transplantation in children. In its sample, this clonotype was seen many times. Its matching antigen is unknown. Unique molecular identifiers tagged the TCRbeta library. TCRdb reanalysed the PCR reads using MiXCR and keeps one entry per CDR3 protein. The table records about 300,000 distinct CDR3 sequences, around 10% of them present only once. Findings and limits, study-wide: Several hundred graft clones that had expanded were reportedly the source of alpha-beta T cells about two months after transplant.

CDR1 and CDR2 (germline): LNHDA, SQIVND (reference sequence). With V trimmed by 3 bases and J by 6 bases, 0 bases remained unmatched. This CDR3 comprises 14 residues. The rearrangement links TRBV19 to TRBJ2-1; the match to TRBD2 covers 12 bases. The receptor's source is a boy under two years old with acute myeloid leukemia, due to receive a stem cell transplant. The starting material was PBMCs, obtained before TCRalphabeta/CD19-depleted stem cell transplant. Here the CDR3 reads CASSMGLAGNEQFF. The CDR3 DNA is TGTGCCAGTAGTATGGGACTAGCGGGCAATGAGCAGTTCTTC. Based on the CDR3 plus reference TRBV19 and TRBJ2-1, the full variable domain is DGGITQSPKYLFRKEGQNVTLSCEQNLNHDAMYWYRQDPGQGLRLIYYSQIVNDFQKGDIAEGYSVSREKKESFPLTVTSAQKNPTAFYLCASSMGLAGNEQFFGPGTRLTVL.